This T cell receptor (beta chain) appears in the sequencing data of a study of human T cells and chemical hapten exposure. Study information: Doses of diphenylcyclopropenone went to the patients' scalps weekly throughout the approximately 25-week study.

Time point indicated: pre-sensitization, week 0. Documented treatment: therapeutic diphenylcyclopropenone sensitization with weekly scalp DPC. It was unfractionated whole blood from which total RNA was extracted. Regarding the study as a whole: The count of PT1 expanded TCRs correlated positively with patch test score.

To note about this clonotype: What it binds is not known.

As processed by the authors: Sample TCR counts, which ranged from about 20,000 to 690,600, had a median of approximately 94,000. TCRdb passed the RACE reads through MiXCR, listing each CDR3 protein once. TCRdb, not the authors, supplied the V and J calls. The sample has roughly 38,000 distinct CDR3 sequences; around 12% are singletons. Germline assignment: CDR1 SQVTM and CDR2 ANQGSEA. The CDR3 length is 14 residues. V trimming: 5 bases; J trimming: 4 bases; junction bases outside the gene matches: 9. The TCR originated in a woman between 40 and 50 years old with alopecia areata. Some clones in this sample may be carry-over from other donors' samples. Source: whole blood, taken in connection with sensitization to the hapten diphenylcyclopropenone (DPC). V usage is TRBV29-1 and J usage is TRBJ2-7; 9 bases are shared with TRBD1. The CDR3 region is CSVKGQGPPYEQYF. The CDR3 nucleotides read TGCAGCGTTAAGGGACAGGGACCCCCATACGAGCAGTACTTC.